The clone carrying this T cell receptor beta chain was seen just once. This specimen comes from a study of blood T cell repertoires in COVID-19. Study-level background: Sample material is recorded as cDNA or gDNA derived from T cells, B-cell-depleted T cells, or PBMCs.

Produced via immunoSEQ multiplex PCR; TCRdb's table is partial and in-frame only. The data contain under 200,000 clones, over 75% of them singletons. With V trimmed by 5 bases and J by 3 bases, 2 bases remained unmatched. From germline, CDR1 is LNHDA and CDR2 SQIVND (reference sequence). The CDR3 sequence is 13 residues long. Cohorts were determined from participant-reported clinical history. In Cohort 3, a recovered donor had either two negative PCRs, clearance, or symptom resolution. Sequencing was carried out using PBMCs or T cells enriched from blood (not recorded which). This sequence originates from a man aged 50-60 years who had recovered from COVID-19. V usage is TRBV19 and J usage is TRBJ1-1, with 8 bases fitting TRBD1. CDR3 in amino acids: CASSVQGDTEAFF. CDR3 nucleotide sequence: TGTGCCAGTAGTGTACAGGGGGACACTGAAGCTTTCTTT.